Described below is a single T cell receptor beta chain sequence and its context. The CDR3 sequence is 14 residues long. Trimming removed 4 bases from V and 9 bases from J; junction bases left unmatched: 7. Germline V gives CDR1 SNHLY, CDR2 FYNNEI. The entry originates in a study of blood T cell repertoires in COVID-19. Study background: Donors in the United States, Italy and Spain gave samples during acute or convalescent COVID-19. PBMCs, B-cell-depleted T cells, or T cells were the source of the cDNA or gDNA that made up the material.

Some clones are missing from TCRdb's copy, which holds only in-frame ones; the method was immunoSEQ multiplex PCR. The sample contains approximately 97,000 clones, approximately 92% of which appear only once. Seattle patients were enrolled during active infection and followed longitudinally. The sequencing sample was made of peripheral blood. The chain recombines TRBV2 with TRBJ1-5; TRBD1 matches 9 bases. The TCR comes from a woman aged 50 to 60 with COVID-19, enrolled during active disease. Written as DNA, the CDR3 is TGTGCCAGCAGTGGGGACAGGGAGGCTGGGCCCCAGCATTTT. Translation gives CASSGDREAGPQHF. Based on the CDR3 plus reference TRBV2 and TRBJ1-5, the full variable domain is EPEVTQTPSHQVTQMGQEVILRCVPISNHLYFYWYRQILGQKVEFLVSFYNNEISEKSEIFDDQFSVERPDGSNFTLKIRSTKLEDSAMYFCASSGDREAGPQHFGDGTRLSIL.